A selection of T cell receptor beta chains follows, all from one sample in a study of blood T cell repertoires in COVID-19. Repertoires were generated with immunoSEQ multiplex PCR, while TCRdb's copy carries only in-frame clones and drops some. The sample lists approximately 61,000 clones, roughly three quarters occurring once. What was sequenced was peripheral blood. The receptors come from a human donor in a cohort sampled during active COVID-19. CDR3s include the opening cysteine and the closing phenylalanine or tryptophan. Each record gives: J gene, clone size, D gene, V gene, CDR3 DNA, CDR3 protein. The D gene is left open where the match is weak. Clone size is shown for a subset of rows, as once, few, many or a class of expanded clone.

TRBJ2-3,NA,NA,TRBV4-1,TGCGCCAGCAGCCAAGCCAGACTAGAGAAAAAGGATTTT,CASSQARLEKKDF
TRBJ2-1,once,TRBD2,TRBV12-3/TRBV12-4,TGTGCCAGCAGTGGACTAGGGGAAAAGCAGTTCTTC,CASSGLGEKQFF
TRBJ2-1,NA,TRBD2,TRBV2,TGTGCCAGCAGTACTAGCGGGGGGGCAGAGTCCGACAATGAGCAGTTCTTC,CASSTSGGAESDNEQFF
TRBJ1-1,NA,TRBD1,TRBV5-1,TGCGCCAGCAGCCGGGGAACAGGGGAGGCGTACACTGAAGCTTTCTTT,CASSRGTGEAYTEAFF
TRBJ1-2,many,TRBD1,TRBV19,TGTGCCAGTAGAAGGGTTACGGGACAGGGCGGCTATGGCTACACCTTC,CASRRVTGQGGYGYTF
TRBJ1-2,NA,TRBD1,TRBV4-2,TGTGCCAGCAGCCAAGTCCCCAAAGACAGGGGCGGCTACACCTTC,CASSQVPKDRGGYTF
TRBJ1-3,NA,NA,TRBV9,TGTGCCAGCGGGCGGGGGGGACACACCATATATTTT,CASGRGGHTIYF
TRBJ2-1,NA,TRBD2,TRBV10-3,TGTGCCACAAAGGTAACTAGCGGGAATCCTGAGCAGTTCTTC,CATKVTSGNPEQFF
TRBJ2-1,few,TRBD1,TRBV30,TGTGCCTGGTCGCAGGAGGACAGGAGCTCCTACAATGAGCAGTTCTTC,CAWSQEDRSSYNEQFF
TRBJ2-1,once,NA,TRBV18,TGTGCCAGCTCCCAACAGGAGGGGTCAGGGCAGTTCTTC,CASSQQEGSGQFF
TRBJ2-2,NA,TRBD2,TRBV7-8,TGTGCCAGCAGCTCCGGGACTAGGAGGGAAGCCGGGGAGCTGTTTTTT,CASSSGTRREAGELFF
TRBJ2-5,NA,TRBD1,TRBV9,TGTGCCAGCAGCGTAGGAGGGGGCACAAGAGAATCCCAGTACTTC,CASSVGGGTRESQYF
TRBJ1-1,once,TRBD1,TRBV6-5,TGTGCCAGCAGTCGGACAGGGGGGAGCACTGAAGCTTTCTTT,CASSRTGGSTEAFF
TRBJ1-1,few,NA,TRBV6-5,TGTGCCAGCACCCAGCGGGGAGGTCTGGTAGCTTTCTTT,CASTQRGGLVAFF
TRBJ1-1,many,NA,TRBV3-1/TRBV3-2,TGTGCCAGCAGCCAAGCGTATGACTTCTTGAACACTGAAGCTTTCTTT,CASSQAYDFLNTEAFF
TRBJ2-1,many,TRBD2,TRBV27,TGTGCCAGCAGTTTAGGGCGGCTAGCGGGACTCAATGAGCAGTTCTTC,CASSLGRLAGLNEQFF
TRBJ1-2,NA,NA,TRBV27,TGTGCCTCCTACCCCTGGGGGGTGTCGTATGGCTACACCTTC,CASYPWGVSYGYTF
TRBJ1-1,NA,TRBD1,TRBV11-3,TGTGCCAGCAAGGGACAGGGCCACACTGAAGCTTTCTTT,CASKGQGHTEAFF
TRBJ2-7,few,TRBD1,TRBV19,TGTGCCAGTAGTCCTCCACAGGGGGCCTTTTACGAGCAGTACTTC,CASSPPQGAFYEQYF
TRBJ1-4,NA,NA,TRBV15,TGTGCCACCAGCGGGGCCGCGGGGGTTAATGAAAAACTGTTTTTT,CATSGAAGVNEKLFF
TRBJ1-1,NA,NA,TRBV28,TGTGCCAGCAGGGGGGCTGGGGGCGTGGGCACTGAAGCTTTCTTT,CASRGAGGVGTEAFF
TRBJ2-7,NA,TRBD2,TRBV7-2,TGTGCCAGCAGCTTAGCGGGGGGGATCGACGAGCAGTACTTC,CASSLAGGIDEQYF
TRBJ2-1,NA,TRBD2,TRBV7-9,TGTGCCAGCACCGTAAGACTAGCGGGAACCGACAATGAGCAGTTCTTC,CASTVRLAGTDNEQFF
TRBJ1-2,NA,TRBD1,TRBV5-6,TGTGCCAGCACGAAGACAGGGTACTATGGCTACACCTTC,CASTKTGYYGYTF
TRBJ2-1,NA,NA,TRBV5-1,TGCGCCAGCAGCCAGAGGCCCTACAATGAGCAGTTCTTC,CASSQRPYNEQFF
TRBJ1-1,NA,NA,TRBV5-8,TGTGCCAGCAGCTTGGACAGAACTTACACTGAAGCTTTCTTT,CASSLDRTYTEAFF
TRBJ1-1,NA,TRBD1,TRBV29-1,TGCAGCGTTCGGGAGGGGGCGTTTACTGAAGCTTTCTTT,CSVREGAFTEAFF
TRBJ1-2,NA,TRBD1,TRBV29-1,TGCAGCGTCTCTACAGGGGCGAACTATGGCTACACCTTC,CSVSTGANYGYTF
TRBJ1-4,NA,NA,TRBV2,TGTGCCAACGGGCAGGGGAATGAAAAACTGTTTTTT,CANGQGNEKLFF
TRBJ1-1,NA,TRBD1,TRBV19,TGTGCCAGCAGGGGGCGGGATGAAGCTTTCTTT,CASRGRDEAFF
TRBJ2-1,NA,NA,TRBV28,TGTGCCAGCAACCTTGTCGGACTTTCCTACAATGAGCAGTTCTTC,CASNLVGLSYNEQFF
TRBJ2-3,NA,TRBD2,TRBV24-1,TGTGCCACCAGTCAGAGCGGGAGAGCGACAGATACGCAGTATTTT,CATSQSGRATDTQYF
TRBJ1-4,NA,TRBD1,TRBV11-2,TGTGCCAGCAGCCCTCAGGGGGTGACTAATGAAAAACTGTTTTTT,CASSPQGVTNEKLFF
TRBJ1-1,NA,TRBD1,TRBV3-1/TRBV3-2,TGTGCCAGCAGCCGACAGGGAGCTGAAGCTTTCTTT,CASSRQGAEAFF
TRBJ2-5,few,NA,TRBV12-3/TRBV12-4,TGTGCCAGCACCTTAAGGACGGGGGAGACCCAGTACTTC,CASTLRTGETQYF
TRBJ1-1,NA,NA,TRBV7-8,TGTGCCAGCAGCTATATGAGGAACACTGAAGCTTTCTTT,CASSYMRNTEAFF
TRBJ1-2,NA,NA,TRBV18,TGTGCCAGCTCGCCAAGTGAGGGCTATGGCTACACCTTC,CASSPSEGYGYTF
TRBJ2-1,NA,NA,TRBV27,TGTGCCAGCAGTCCCCCCAGCAATGAGCAGTTCTTC,CASSPPSNEQFF
TRBJ1-1,many,NA,TRBV9,TGTGCCAGCAGCGTAGGTCCCCTAGGGGCTGAAGCTTTCTTT,CASSVGPLGAEAFF
TRBJ2-5,once,TRBD2,TRBV3-1/TRBV3-2,TGTGCCAGCGGGTCTAGCGGGAGAGTCGTCCAAGAGACCCAGTACTTC,CASGSSGRVVQETQYF
TRBJ1-1,NA,TRBD1,TRBV7-3,TGTGCCAGCAGCTTAACAGGGGGCTCCCTTACTGAAGCTTTCTTT,CASSLTGGSLTEAFF
TRBJ1-5,NA,TRBD1,TRBV7-9,TGTGCCAGCAGTTCGACCGGGACAGGGGGCAGTCAGCCCCAGCATTTT,CASSSTGTGGSQPQHF
TRBJ2-1,NA,NA,TRBV2,TGTGCCAGCAGTGACGACAGAGGACTACCCACCTACAATGAGCAGTTCTTC,CASSDDRGLPTYNEQFF
TRBJ1-4,NA,TRBD1,TRBV3-1/TRBV3-2,TGTGCCAGCAGCCAAGGTACAGGGGTTGGAAGTGAAAAACTGTTTTTT,CASSQGTGVGSEKLFF
TRBJ2-3,NA,TRBD2,TRBV5-1,TGCGCCAGCAGCTCCCTCCGTAGCGGGAGTGAGGGAGATACGCAGTATTTT,CASSSLRSGSEGDTQYF
TRBJ1-1,NA,NA,TRBV7-7,TGTGCTAGCAGCTTAAAAGCCGGGACTGAAGCTTTCTTT,CASSLKAGTEAFF
TRBJ2-7,NA,NA,TRBV21-1,TGTGCCAGCAGCAAAGAATTCAAAGCGGGGGCCCTCTCTCTGGGGTACGAGCAGTACTTC,CASSKEFKAGALSLGYEQYF